This TCR beta chain stems from a study of PD-1 blockade in classical Hodgkin lymphoma. Every one of the patients relapsed after autologous stem cell transplantation (brentuximab vedotin exposure was variable). The study, taken as a whole, reports: Patients with a complete response exhibited baseline diversity comparable to newly diagnosed patients. Reasons behind the repertoire differences stay unclear, perhaps disease activity or earlier therapy. Reported baseline diversity: healthy donors highest, relapsed/refractory patients lowest.

The table came from immunoSEQ multiplex PCR; TCRdb's copy has only in-frame clones and leaves some out. Here the sample spans about 94,000 clones, approximately 89% being singletons. Concerning this clone itself: Its antigen is unknown.

This clonotype was obtained from a human donor with classical Hodgkin lymphoma. The material sequenced was peripheral blood mononuclear cells (PBMCs), taken before the second cycle of nivolumab.

This CDR3 is CASSAPGTRPNYGYTF. The CDR3 nucleotides are TGTGCCAGCAGTGCTCCCGGGACACGACCTAACTATGGCTACACCTTC. The chain couples TRBV28 to TRBJ1-2; tentative D call: TRBD1 (6 bases). V lost 5 bases, J lost 0 bases, and 16 bases lay in between. The CDR3 contains 16 residues. Germline V CDR1 and CDR2: MDHEN, SYDVKM.